These 15 T cell receptor beta chains were all obtained from the same sample, sequenced in a study of blood T cell repertoires in COVID-19. The repertoire was sequenced with immunoSEQ multiplex PCR; TCRdb's copy has only in-frame clones and lacks some. The table lists about 310,000 clones, about nine tenths of them singletons. Sample: peripheral blood. The receptors were gathered from a man aged 50 to 60 with active or convalescent COVID-19.

This chain links TRBV6-5 with TRBJ1-5; weak D call: TRBD1 (5 bases). With 0 bases removed from V and 6 bases from J, the gap between germline ends came to 12 bases. Germline lookup yields CDR1 MNHEY and CDR2 SVGAGI. This CDR3 region has 15 residues. The CDR3 loop reads CASSYSRQGRQPQHF. DNA of the CDR3: TGTGCCAGCAGTTACTCCCGGCAGGGTCGTCAGCCCCAGCATTTT.

The chain combines TRBV28 with TRBJ1-5; D not certain. Trimming removed 5 bases at V and 9 bases at J, with 11 bases between. This CDR3 spans 12 amino acids. Germline CDR1 MDHEN, CDR2 SYDVKM. The CDR3 loop is CASSPLSGPQHF. Here the CDR3 DNA reads TGTGCCAGCAGTCCCTTATCAGGGCCCCAGCATTTT.

This sequence joins TRBV30 and TRBJ2-6, with D perhaps matching TRBD2 (6 bases). Germline V gene sequence: CDR1 GTSNPN, CDR2 SVGIG (reference sequence). CDR3 length equals 17 residues. The germline V and J ends were trimmed by 7 bases and 2 bases, with 21 bases remaining between them. As DNA, the CDR3 is TGTGCCTCCCCTCCGGGAGCCCAAACTGCTGGGGCCAACGTCCTGACTTTC. Residues: CASPPGAQTAGANVLTF.

The chain is built from TRBV12-3 or TRBV12-4 and TRBJ2-5, with 7 bases aligning to TRBD1. With V trimmed by 3 bases and J by 3 bases, 1 base remained unmatched. This CDR3 has 13 amino acids. The CDR3 spells CASSFGTEETQYF. The DNA of the CDR3 is TGTGCCAGCAGTTTCGGGACAGAAGAGACCCAGTACTTC.

The chain carries TRBV7-9 and TRBJ1-2, with TRBD1 as a possible D gene (5 bases). CDR3 size: 16 residues. The germline V gene has CDR1 SEHNR and CDR2 FQNEAQ (reference sequence). Trimming stripped 7 bases from V and 2 bases from J, with 20 bases between. CDR3 sequence reads: CASTSFGGAENYGYTF. Here the CDR3 DNA reads TGTGCCAGCACCTCCTTCGGAGGGGCGGAAAACTATGGCTACACCTTC.

V is TRBV7-3 and J is TRBJ2-7; 11 bases are shared with TRBD2. V lost 1 base and J lost 4; bases outside the gene matches: 3. CDR3 size: 15 residues. Germline loops: CDR1 SGHTA, CDR2 FQGTGA. The CDR3 region has the DNA TGTGCCAGCAGCTTAAGTAGCGGGGGGGCGTACGAGCAGTACTTC. It is translated as CASSLSSGGAYEQYF.

The J gene is TRBJ1-3, the V gene TRBV7-3, with D possibly TRBD1 on 5 matching bases. The CDR3 totals 16 residues. V was shortened by 5 bases and J by 0 bases, with 14 bases between the two germline ends. CDR1 is SGHTA, CDR2 FQGTGA, per germline. The CDR3 DNA sequence: TGTGCCAGCAGCACGTTGGGGCCCGGCTCTGGAAACACCATATATTTT. Protein sequence: CASSTLGPGSGNTIYF.

This chain joins TRBV6-1 and TRBJ2-5; TRBD1 matches 9 bases. The germline V gene encodes CDR1 MNHNS and CDR2 SASEGT. CDR3 size: 16 residues. V dropped 4 bases and J dropped 4; count of bases not matched to a gene: 10. In nucleotides, the CDR3 is TGTGCCAGCAGTGGCGTTTGGGGACAGGGAACAGAGACCCAGTACTTC. This codes for CASSGVWGQGTETQYF.

The chain is built from TRBV2 and TRBJ1-5; D is unresolved. Germline V lookup: CDR1 SNHLY, CDR2 FYNNEI. V was cut by 0 bases and J by 7 bases, with 10 bases left in between. CDR3 size: 14 residues. CDR3 nucleotides: TGTGCCAGCAGTGAAGCGGCCCCTCTCCAGCCCCAGCATTTT. This encodes CASSEAAPLQPQHF.

The chain uses TRBV28 and TRBJ1-4; TRBD1 might be the D (6 bases). The length of the CDR3 is 15 residues. Germline CDR1 is MDHEN and CDR2 is SYDVKM. The V end lost 6 bases, the J end lost 8 bases, and 19 bases lay between the germline ends. The CDR3 coding sequence is TGTGCCAGCAGCTCCCCCGGGACAACGCGCGAAAAACTGTTTTTT. Translating gives CASSSPGTTREKLFF.

This clone was seen a single time. This sequence joins TRBV28 and TRBJ2-7; 9 bases agree with TRBD1. The CDR3 has 15 amino acids. The ends lost 6 bases at V and 5 bases at J; junction bases unmatched: 11. Germline CDR1 MDHEN, CDR2 SYDVKM. CDR3 in amino acids: CASSPGTGNDHEQYF. The CDR3 region has the DNA TGTGCCAGCAGCCCCGGGACAGGGAATGACCACGAGCAGTACTTC.

This clone was picked up one time. J is TRBJ1-6 and V is TRBV6-5; possibly TRBD1 for D (5 bases). CDR1 and CDR2 (germline): MNHEY, SVGAGI. V lost 0 bases, J lost 7 bases, and 13 bases lay in between. CDR3 length: 16 residues. CDR3 amino acids: CASSYSETEPNSPLHF. DNA for the CDR3: TGTGCCAGCAGTTACTCCGAGACAGAACCAAATTCACCCCTCCACTTT.

The chain employs TRBV28 and TRBJ2-7; TRBD2 matches at 7 bases. Unmatched junction bases numbered 12, after V lost 4 bases and J lost 3 bases. The germline gives CDR1 MDHEN, CDR2 SYDVKM. The CDR3 loop spans 16 amino acids. CDR3 sequence reads: CASSSGDYQFVYEQYF. In nucleotides, the CDR3 is TGTGCCAGCAGTTCGGGGGACTACCAATTCGTCTACGAGCAGTACTTC.

The chain recombines TRBV3-1 (or the pseudogene TRBV3-2) with TRBJ1-6; D gene unclear. V was clipped by 0 bases and J by 8 bases, with 8 bases between them. Germline V gene lookup returns CDR1 LGHDT and CDR2 YNNKEL (reference sequence). The CDR3 sequence is 14 residues long. CDR3 sequence reads: CASSQDGGYSPLHF. The DNA of the CDR3 is TGTGCCAGCAGCCAAGATGGAGGGTATTCACCCCTCCACTTT.

V and J are TRBV29-1 and TRBJ1-2; 7 bases line up with TRBD1. V shed 6 bases and J 5 bases; nucleotides not matched to a gene: 12. The germline CDR1 and CDR2 sequences are SQVTM and ANQGSEA. This CDR3 contains 14 residues. The CDR3 coding sequence is TGCAGCGTGCTTGACAGGGCTCGGCGGTATGGCTACACCTTC. This translates into CSVLDRARRYGYTF.